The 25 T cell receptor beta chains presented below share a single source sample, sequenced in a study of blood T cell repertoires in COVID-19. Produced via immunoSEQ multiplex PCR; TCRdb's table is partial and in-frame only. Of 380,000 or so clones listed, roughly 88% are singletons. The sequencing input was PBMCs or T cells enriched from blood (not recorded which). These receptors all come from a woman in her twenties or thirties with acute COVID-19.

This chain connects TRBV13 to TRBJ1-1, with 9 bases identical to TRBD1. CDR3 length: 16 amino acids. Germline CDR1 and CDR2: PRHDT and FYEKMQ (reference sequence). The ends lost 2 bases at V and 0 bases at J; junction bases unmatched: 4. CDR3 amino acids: CASSLMGQGLNTEAFF. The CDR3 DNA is TGTGCCAGCAGCTTAATGGGACAGGGCCTGAACACTGAAGCTTTCTTT. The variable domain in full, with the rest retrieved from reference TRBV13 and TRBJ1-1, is AAGVIQSPRHLIKEKRETATLKCYPIPRHDTVYWYQQGPGQDPQFLISFYEKMQSDKGSIPDRFSAQQFSDYHSELNMSSLELGDSALYFCASSLMGQGLNTEAFFGQGTRLTVV.

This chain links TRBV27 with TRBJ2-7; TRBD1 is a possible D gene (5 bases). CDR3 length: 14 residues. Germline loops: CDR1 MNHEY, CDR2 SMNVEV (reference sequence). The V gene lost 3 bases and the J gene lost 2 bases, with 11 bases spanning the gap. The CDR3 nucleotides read TGTGCCAGCAGTTTGGGGCATATACCCTACGAGCAGTACTTC. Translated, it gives CASSLGHIPYEQYF.

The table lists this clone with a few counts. This CDR3 is CASKTGGITDTQYF. CDR3 sequence (DNA): TGTGCCAGCAAGACGGGGGGAATCACAGATACGCAGTATTTT. V and J are TRBV6-5 and TRBJ2-3, with 7 bases matching TRBD2. This CDR3 has 14 amino acids. V lost 7 bases, J lost 2 bases, and 6 bases stayed unmatched. Looked up from germline, CDR1 is MNHEY and CDR2 is SVGAGI.

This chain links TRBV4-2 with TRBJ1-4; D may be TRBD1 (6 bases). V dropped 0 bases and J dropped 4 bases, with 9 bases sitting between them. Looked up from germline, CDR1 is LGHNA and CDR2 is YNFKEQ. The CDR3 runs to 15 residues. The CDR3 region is CASSQEGQFNEKLFF. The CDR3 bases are TGTGCCAGCAGCCAAGAAGGACAGTTTAATGAAAAACTGTTTTTT.

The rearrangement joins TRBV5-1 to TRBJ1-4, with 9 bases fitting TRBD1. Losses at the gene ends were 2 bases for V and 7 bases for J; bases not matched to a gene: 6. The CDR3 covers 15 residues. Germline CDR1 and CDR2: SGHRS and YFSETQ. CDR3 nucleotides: TGCGCCAGCAGCTTTGGACAGGGGAGTGGTGAAAAACTGTTTTTT. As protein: CASSFGQGSGEKLFF.

The CDR3, as DNA: TGTGCCAGCAGTGAATTGCAGGGAGGCCCGGGGACCCAGTACTTC. Residues: CASSELQGGPGTQYF. The rearrangement links TRBV25-1 to TRBJ2-5; a possible D gene is TRBD2 (6 bases). From germline, CDR1 is MGHDK and CDR2 SYGVNS. Trimming cost V 1 base and J 7 bases, with 16 bases left between them. The CDR3 contains 15 residues.

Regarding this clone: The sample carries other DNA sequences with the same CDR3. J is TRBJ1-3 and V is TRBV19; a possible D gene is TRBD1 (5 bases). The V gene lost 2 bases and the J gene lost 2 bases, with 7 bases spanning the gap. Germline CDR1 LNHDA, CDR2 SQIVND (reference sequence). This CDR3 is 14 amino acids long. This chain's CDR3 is CASSIRGPGNTIYF. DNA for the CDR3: TGTGCCAGTAGTATAAGGGGTCCTGGAAACACCATATATTTT.

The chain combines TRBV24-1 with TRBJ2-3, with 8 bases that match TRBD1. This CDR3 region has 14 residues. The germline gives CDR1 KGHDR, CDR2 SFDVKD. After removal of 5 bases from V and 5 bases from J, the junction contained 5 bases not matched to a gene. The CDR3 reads CATSAPTGGDTQYF. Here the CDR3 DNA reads TGTGCCACCAGTGCCCCCACAGGGGGAGATACGCAGTATTTT.

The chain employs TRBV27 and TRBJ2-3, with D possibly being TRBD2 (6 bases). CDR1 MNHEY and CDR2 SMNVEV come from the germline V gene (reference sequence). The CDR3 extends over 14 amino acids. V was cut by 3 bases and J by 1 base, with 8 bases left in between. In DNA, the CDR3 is TGTGCCAGCAGTTTTGGAGGGGGCACAGATACGCAGTATTTT. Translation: CASSFGGGTDTQYF.

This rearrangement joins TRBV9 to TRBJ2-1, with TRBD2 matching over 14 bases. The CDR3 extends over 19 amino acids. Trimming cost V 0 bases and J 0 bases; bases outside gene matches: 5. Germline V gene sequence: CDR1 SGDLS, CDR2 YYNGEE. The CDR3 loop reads CASSVVGLAGGTSYNEQFF. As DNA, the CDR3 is TGTGCCAGCAGCGTAGTTGGACTAGCGGGGGGTACCTCCTACAATGAGCAGTTCTTC.

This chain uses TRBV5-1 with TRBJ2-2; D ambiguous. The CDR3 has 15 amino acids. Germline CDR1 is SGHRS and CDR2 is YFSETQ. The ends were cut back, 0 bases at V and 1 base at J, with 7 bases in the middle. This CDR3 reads CASSLVRGNTGELFF. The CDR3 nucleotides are TGCGCCAGCAGCTTGGTACGCGGGAACACCGGGGAGCTGTTTTTT.

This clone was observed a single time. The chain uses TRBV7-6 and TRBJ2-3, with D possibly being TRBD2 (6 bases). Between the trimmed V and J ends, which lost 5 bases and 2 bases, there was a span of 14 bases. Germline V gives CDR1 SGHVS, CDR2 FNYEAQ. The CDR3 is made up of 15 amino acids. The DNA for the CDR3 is TGTGCCAGCAGCCCTTCTCGGGGGTACACAGATACGCAGTATTTT. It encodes CASSPSRGYTDTQYF. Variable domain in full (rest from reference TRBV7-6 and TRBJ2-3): GAGVSQSPRYKVTKRGQDVALRCDPISGHVSLYWYRQALGQGPEFLTYFNYEAQQDKSGLPNDRFSAERPEGSISTLTIQRTEQRDSAMYRCASSPSRGYTDTQYFGPGTRLTVL.

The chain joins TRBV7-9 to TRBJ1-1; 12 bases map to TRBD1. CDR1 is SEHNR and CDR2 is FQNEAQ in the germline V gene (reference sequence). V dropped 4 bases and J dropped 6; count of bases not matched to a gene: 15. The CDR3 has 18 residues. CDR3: CASSSKSGTGGARAEAFF. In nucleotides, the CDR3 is TGTGCCAGCAGCTCCAAATCCGGGACAGGGGGCGCAAGGGCTGAAGCTTTCTTT.

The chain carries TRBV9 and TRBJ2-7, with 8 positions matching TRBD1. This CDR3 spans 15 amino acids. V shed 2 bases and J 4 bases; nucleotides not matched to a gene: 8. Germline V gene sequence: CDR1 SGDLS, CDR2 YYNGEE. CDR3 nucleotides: TGTGCCAGCAGCGTCTCGACAGGGGTAGAGTACGAGCAGTACTTC. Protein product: CASSVSTGVEYEQYF. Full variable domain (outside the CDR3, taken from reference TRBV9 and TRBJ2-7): DSGVTQTPKHLITATGQRVTLRCSPRSGDLSVYWYQQSLDQGLQFLIQYYNGEERAKGNILERFSAQQFPDLHSELNLSSLELGDSALYFCASSVSTGVEYEQYFGPGTRLTVT.

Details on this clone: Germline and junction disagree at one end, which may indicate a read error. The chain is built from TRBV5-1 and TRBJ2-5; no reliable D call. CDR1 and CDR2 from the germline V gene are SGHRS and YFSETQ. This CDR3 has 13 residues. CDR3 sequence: CASRVSNQETQYF. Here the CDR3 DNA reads TGCGCCAGCAGAGTCTCAAACCAGGAGACCCAGTACTTC.

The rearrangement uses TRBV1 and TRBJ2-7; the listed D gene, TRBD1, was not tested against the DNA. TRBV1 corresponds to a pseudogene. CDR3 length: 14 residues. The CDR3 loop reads CTSSQELQEYEQYF. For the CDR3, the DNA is TGCACCAGCAGCCAAGAGTTACAGGAATACGAGCAGTACTTC.

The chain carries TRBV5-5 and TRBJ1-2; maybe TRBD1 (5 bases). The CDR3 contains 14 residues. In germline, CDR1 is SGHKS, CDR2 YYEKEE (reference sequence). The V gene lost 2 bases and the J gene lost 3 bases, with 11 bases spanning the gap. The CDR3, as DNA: TGTGCCAGCAGCTTTCGACGGGGGGACTATGGCTACACCTTC. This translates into CASSFRRGDYGYTF.

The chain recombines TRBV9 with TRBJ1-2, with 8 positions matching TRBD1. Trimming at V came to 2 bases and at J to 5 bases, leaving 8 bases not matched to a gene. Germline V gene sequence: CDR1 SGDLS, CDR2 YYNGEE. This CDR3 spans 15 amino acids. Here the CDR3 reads CASSVGQGWKYGYTF. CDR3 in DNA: TGTGCCAGCAGCGTCGGACAGGGCTGGAAGTATGGCTACACCTTC.

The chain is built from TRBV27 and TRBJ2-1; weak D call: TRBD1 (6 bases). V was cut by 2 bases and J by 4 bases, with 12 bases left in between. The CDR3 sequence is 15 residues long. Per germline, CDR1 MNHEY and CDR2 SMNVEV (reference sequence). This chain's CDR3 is CASSLSRDTYNEQFF. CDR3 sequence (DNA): TGTGCCAGCAGTTTAAGTCGGGACACGTACAATGAGCAGTTCTTC.

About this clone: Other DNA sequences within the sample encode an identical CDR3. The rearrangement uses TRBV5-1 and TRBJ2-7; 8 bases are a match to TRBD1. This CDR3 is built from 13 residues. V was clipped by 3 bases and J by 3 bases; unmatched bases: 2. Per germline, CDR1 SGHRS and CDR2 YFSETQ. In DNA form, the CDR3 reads TGCGCCAGCAGCTCAGGACAGGGCTACGAGCAGTACTTC. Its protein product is CASSSGQGYEQYF.

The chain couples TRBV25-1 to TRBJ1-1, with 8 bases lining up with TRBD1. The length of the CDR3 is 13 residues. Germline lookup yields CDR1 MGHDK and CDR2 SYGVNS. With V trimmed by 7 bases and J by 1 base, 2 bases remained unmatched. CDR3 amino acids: CASNRGANTEAFF. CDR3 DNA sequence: TGTGCCAGCAACAGGGGGGCGAACACTGAAGCTTTCTTT.

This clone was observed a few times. The CDR3 DNA reads as TGTGCCAGCAGCTTCAGTGGGGGCAACACCGGGGAGCTGTTTTTT. This translates into CASSFSGGNTGELFF. The chain uses TRBV7-3 and TRBJ2-2, with D perhaps TRBD1 (6 bases). Trimming pared 3 bases from V and 2 bases from J, leaving 10 bases between. CDR3 size: 15 residues. Germline V gene sequence: CDR1 SGHTA, CDR2 FQGTGA.

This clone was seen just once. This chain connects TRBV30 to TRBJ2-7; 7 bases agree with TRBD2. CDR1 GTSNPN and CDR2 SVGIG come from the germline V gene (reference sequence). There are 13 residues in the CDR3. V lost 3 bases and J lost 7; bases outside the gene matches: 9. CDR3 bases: TGTGCCTGGAGCAAAGAGAGAGCGGGGGAGCAGTACTTC. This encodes CAWSKERAGEQYF.

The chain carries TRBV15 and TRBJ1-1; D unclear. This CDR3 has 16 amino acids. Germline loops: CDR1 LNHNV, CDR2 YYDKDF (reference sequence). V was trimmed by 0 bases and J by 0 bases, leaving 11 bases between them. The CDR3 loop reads CATSRDLGTLNTEAFF. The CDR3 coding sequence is TGTGCCACCAGCAGAGATCTTGGCACCCTGAACACTGAAGCTTTCTTT.

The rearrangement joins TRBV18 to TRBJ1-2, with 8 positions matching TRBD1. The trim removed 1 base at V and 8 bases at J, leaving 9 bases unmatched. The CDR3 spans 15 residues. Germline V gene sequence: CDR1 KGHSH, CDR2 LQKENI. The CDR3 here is CASSPRRQGAQGYTF. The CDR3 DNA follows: TGTGCCAGCTCACCACGACGGCAGGGGGCGCAGGGCTACACCTTC.